This is a list of T cell receptor beta chains from one sample in a study of human T cells and chemical hapten exposure. TCRdb analysed the RACE reads with MiXCR anew, one entry per CDR3 protein. The repertoire consists of more than 300,000 distinct CDR3 sequences, with 4.5% to 7% occurring once and the leading ten covering under 9.5%. This sample comprised whole blood, obtained in connection with sensitization to the hapten diphenylcyclopropenone (DPC). The source of these receptors is a woman between 18 and 29 years old with alopecia areata. Some clones in this sample may be carry-over from other donors' samples. Each CDR3 is given with its conserved first and last residue. D genes are given only for firm matches. Not every row has a clone size; where given, it reads once, few, many or a size class.

clone size	D gene	V gene	J gene	CDR3 protein	CDR3 DNA
many	-	TRBV20-1	TRBJ1-1	CSARERQRGNTEAFF	TGCAGTGCTAGAGAACGGCAGCGAGGGAACACTGAAGCTTTCTTT
many	TRBD1	TRBV29-1	TRBJ1-4	CSVVQGAGEKLFF	TGCAGCGTTGTACAGGGGGCGGGTGAAAAACTGTTTTTT
many	-	TRBV7-9	TRBJ1-5	CASSLGFQPQHF	TGTGCCAGCAGCTTAGGGTTTCAGCCCCAGCATTTT
-	-	TRBV4-3	TRBJ1-6	CASSQVRGGSSSYNSPLHF	TGCGCCAGCAGCCAAGTACGAGGGGGATCGAGCTCCTATAATTCACCCCTCCACTTT
many	-	TRBV3-1	TRBJ2-3	CASSQVWGADTQYF	TGTGCCAGCAGCCAAGTCTGGGGGGCAGATACGCAGTATTTT
few	-	TRBV4-1	TRBJ2-1	CASSQPRERGGSYNEQFF	TGCGCCAGCAGCCAACCCCGAGAACGGGGCGGTTCCTACAATGAGCAGTTCTTC
-	TRBD1	TRBV6-6	TRBJ2-4	CASRAKRQGDIQYF	TGTGCCAGCCGAGCTAAAAGACAGGGTGACATTCAGTACTTC
-	-	TRBV12-5	TRBJ2-7	CASGVVSGATYEQYF	TGTGCTAGTGGTGTGGTATCAGGGGCTACCTACGAGCAGTACTTC
-	-	TRBV7-8	TRBJ2-2	CASSLAGRGNTGELFF	TGTGCCAGCAGCTTAGCTGGGCGGGGGAACACCGGGGAGCTGTTTTTT
few	-	TRBV7-9	TRBJ2-5	CASRVSASQETQYF	TGTGCCAGCAGGGTTAGCGCGAGCCAAGAGACCCAGTACTTC
few	-	TRBV7-9	TRBJ2-7	CASSHRDKQAYEQYF	TGTGCCAGCAGCCATCGGGACAAGCAAGCCTACGAGCAGTACTTC
many	-	TRBV12-3/TRBV12-4	TRBJ1-6	CASSISGSLYSPLHF	TGTGCCAGTTCCATTTCGGGGTCCCTGTATTCACCCCTCCACTTT
many	-	TRBV6-6	TRBJ1-4	CASTGGQVEKLFF	TGTGCCAGCACCGGGGGGCAGGTAGAAAAACTGTTTTTT
few	-	TRBV6-5	TRBJ2-7	CASSYGSGGDEQYF	TGTGCCAGCAGTTACGGTTCAGGGGGGGACGAGCAGTACTTC
-	TRBD1	TRBV29-1	TRBJ2-7	CSLGRDRGRDLYF	TGCAGCCTTGGCCGGGACAGGGGGCGAGATCTGTACTTC
few	-	TRBV7-9	TRBJ1-3	CASSPRATYSGNTIYF	TGTGCCAGCAGCCCCAGGGCAACATACTCTGGAAACACCATATATTTT
few	TRBD1	TRBV7-8	TRBJ1-2	CASSQQTGGGRGYTF	TGTGCCAGCAGCCAACAAACAGGGGGAGGAAGAGGCTACACCTTC
few	TRBD1	TRBV5-1	TRBJ2-7	CASSLGDREAYEQYF	TGCGCCAGCAGCTTAGGGGACAGAGAAGCCTACGAGCAGTACTTC
many	-	TRBV7-2	TRBJ2-3	CASSLYRATDTQYF	TGTGCCAGCAGCTTATACAGGGCCACAGATACGCAGTATTTT
many	TRBD1	TRBV7-3	TRBJ1-1	CASSSLTGVKGTEAFF	TGTGCCAGCAGCTCGTTGACAGGGGTGAAGGGAACTGAAGCTTTCTTT
many	TRBD2	TRBV29-1	TRBJ2-1	CSVDLLLGLGYNEQFF	TGCAGCGTTGATCTACTACTGGGACTAGGTTACAATGAGCAGTTCTTC
many	TRBD2	TRBV20-1	TRBJ2-5	CSARGGETQYF	TGCAGTGCTAGGGGAGGGGAGACCCAGTACTTC
many	-	TRBV6-5	TRBJ1-1	CASSPGRAEAFF	TGTGCCAGCAGCCCGGGGAGGGCTGAAGCTTTCTTT
many	TRBD2	TRBV24-1	TRBJ2-1	CATSDPSGGDHNEQFF	TGTGCCACCAGTGATCCCTCGGGAGGGGACCACAATGAGCAGTTCTTC
many	-	TRBV10-3	TRBJ2-1	CAISESVKTATLF	TGTGCCATCAGTGAGTCGGTAAAGACCGCAACCCTCTTC
many	-	TRBV5-4	TRBJ2-5	CASSLEPGETQYF	TGTGCCAGCAGCTTGGAGCCTGGAGAGACCCAGTACTTC
many	TRBD2	TRBV10-3	TRBJ2-5	CAISEGGRLAGAQESQYF	TGTGCCATCAGTGAGGGGGGAAGACTAGCGGGAGCACAAGAGAGCCAGTACTTC
-	-	TRBV7-2	TRBJ1-6	CASSLNQYNSPLHF	TGTGCCAGCAGCTTAAATCAGTATAATTCACCCCTCCACTTT
many	-	TRBV6-2/TRBV6-3	TRBJ2-7	CASGRSRLEQYF	TGTGCCAGCGGTAGGAGCCGCCTGGAGCAGTACTTC
many	-	TRBV29-1	TRBJ2-6	CSVTGGANVLTF	TGCAGCGTTACAGGGGGGGCCAACGTCCTGACTTTC
many	-	TRBV7-9	TRBJ1-1	CASSPLGAFF	TGTGCCAGCAGCCCACTAGGGGCTTTCTTT
-	-	TRBV5-1	TRBJ2-1	CASSLLRDSYNEQFF	TGCGCCAGCAGCTTACTGAGGGACTCCTACAATGAGCAGTTCTTC
many	TRBD2	TRBV10-3	TRBJ2-3	CAIADFSGVTDTQYF	TGTGCCATCGCCGACTTTAGCGGGGTCACAGATACGCAGTATTTT
few	TRBD2	TRBV7-2	TRBJ2-3	CASSLARGTTSSTDTQYF	TGTGCCAGCAGCTTAGCGCGGGGGACTACCTCTAGCACAGATACGCAGTATTTT
few	TRBD2	TRBV7-9	TRBJ2-2	CASSSPGGGGNTGELFF	TGTGCCAGCAGCTCCCCCGGAGGCGGGGGAAACACCGGGGAGCTGTTTTTT
-	-	TRBV29-1	TRBJ2-5	CSVEVPLGGGPETQYF	TGCAGCGTCGAAGTACCTCTCGGCGGGGGCCCAGAGACCCAGTACTTC
many	-	TRBV28	TRBJ1-1	CASSQRDAPTFF	TGTGCCAGCAGTCAACGGGACGCCCCTACTTTCTTT
many	TRBD1	TRBV7-6	TRBJ1-1	CASSPRGESTEAFF	TGTGCCAGCAGCCCCAGGGGGGAATCCACTGAAGCTTTCTTT
many	-	TRBV24-1	TRBJ2-3	CATSDLTAASTDTQYF	TGTGCCACCAGTGATTTGACAGCAGCTAGCACAGATACGCAGTATTTT
few	TRBD1	TRBV7-9	TRBJ1-2	CASSPPTGDHGYTF	TGTGCCAGCAGCCCTCCTACAGGGGACCATGGCTACACCTTC
-	TRBD1	TRBV3-1	TRBJ1-6	CASSQARGNSPLHF	TGTGCCAGCAGCCAAGCCAGGGGGAATTCACCCCTCCACTTT
few	-	TRBV9	TRBJ2-2	CASSVGRVNTGELFF	TGTGCCAGCAGCGTAGGCAGGGTGAACACCGGGGAGCTGTTTTTT
many	-	TRBV29-1	TRBJ1-1	CSVGMGGREAFF	TGCAGCGTTGGAATGGGGGGGCGTGAAGCTTTCTTT
many	-	TRBV7-2	TRBJ1-2	CASSSGPDLGYTF	TGTGCCAGCAGCTCAGGGCCAGATTTAGGCTACACCTTC
many	-	TRBV27	TRBJ1-5	CASSLQGTNQPQHF	TGTGCCAGCAGTTTACAGGGGACAAATCAGCCCCAGCATTTT
few	-	TRBV5-1	TRBJ1-2	CASSLEAGEGASYTF	TGCGCCAGCAGCTTGGAAGCCGGGGAAGGAGCGAGCTACACCTTC
many	-	TRBV6-5	TRBJ1-5	CASSYRKDSNQPQHF	TGTGCCAGCAGTTATCGAAAAGATAGCAATCAGCCCCAGCATTTT
many	TRBD1	TRBV12-3/TRBV12-4	TRBJ1-5	CASSPPTGINQPQHF	TGTGCCAGCAGTCCTCCGACAGGGATCAATCAGCCCCAGCATTTT
-	-	TRBV12-3/TRBV12-4	TRBJ1-2	CASSLSRGGYGYTF	TGTGCCAGCAGTTTATCCAGGGGTGGCTATGGCTACACCTTC
few	TRBD2	TRBV6-6	TRBJ2-3	CASTWASGGQSGTQYF	TGTGCCAGCACTTGGGCTAGCGGGGGTCAGTCGGGTACGCAGTATTTT
many	-	TRBV7-2	TRBJ2-5	CASSFLGAQETQYF	TGTGCCAGCAGCTTCTTGGGGGCCCAAGAGACCCAGTACTTC
few	-	TRBV27	TRBJ2-5	CASSSPRDTQETQYF	TGTGCCAGCAGTTCCCCTCGGGACACCCAAGAGACCCAGTACTTC
-	TRBD1	TRBV5-4	TRBJ2-6	CASSLNRGYGANVLTF	TGTGCCAGCAGCCTCAACAGGGGATATGGGGCCAACGTCCTGACTTTC
many	-	TRBV4-2	TRBJ2-2	CASSPSRGNTGELFF	TGTGCCAGCAGCCCTTCACGGGGGAACACCGGGGAGCTGTTTTTT